Below, 30 T cell receptor beta chains from the same sample are listed, as sequenced in a study of blood T cell repertoires in COVID-19 (dated by TCRdb to about 2020). The library was produced with the immunoSEQ multiplex PCR assay. TCRdb re-hosts the immuneACCESS table, in-frame sequences only. Its copies lack some clones; in the studies checked, an unresolved V gene accounts for under half of them, and the cause for the rest is not known. The sample table shows about 300,000 clones, and roughly 91% are seen once. Together, the top ten hold about 2% of the sample. Sequenced sample: peripheral blood. The receptors were sampled from a woman between 25 and 40 years old with COVID-19, enrolled during active disease.

The rearrangement uses TRBV11-2 and TRBJ1-1; weak D call: TRBD1 (6 bases). The V gene lost 1 base and the J gene lost 3 bases, with 9 bases spanning the gap. This CDR3 is 14 amino acids long. CDR1 is SGHAT and CDR2 is FQNNGV in the germline V gene. DNA of the CDR3: TGTGCCAGCAGCTTAGGGTCAGGGGACACTGAAGCTTTCTTT. Its protein product is CASSLGSGDTEAFF.

This chain connects TRBV19 to TRBJ1-4; D is perhaps TRBD1 (5 bases). The V gene lost 5 bases and the J gene lost 2 bases, with 9 bases spanning the gap. This CDR3 has 14 residues. Germline assignment: CDR1 LNHDA and CDR2 SQIVND (reference sequence). This chain's CDR3 is CASSLQVTNEKLFF. Written as DNA, the CDR3 is TGTGCCAGTAGTTTACAGGTCACTAATGAAAAACTGTTTTTT. Looking up the rest from reference TRBV19 and TRBJ1-4 gives the full variable domain: DGGITQSPKYLFRKEGQNVTLSCEQNLNHDAMYWYRQDPGQGLRLIYYSQIVNDFQKGDIAEGYSVSREKKESFPLTVTSAQKNPTAFYLCASSLQVTNEKLFFGSGTQLSVL.

The genes are TRBV5-1 and TRBJ2-5; 11 bases agree with TRBD2. Per the germline V gene, CDR1 is SGHRS and CDR2 is YFSETQ. With 1 base clipped from V and 5 bases from J, the junction kept 7 bases outside the gene matches. This CDR3 has 16 amino acids. CDR3 in DNA: TGCGCCAGCAGCTTGATTTCTAGCGGGGGGTCCGAGACCCAGTACTTC. This codes for CASSLISSGGSETQYF. The full variable domain, its missing parts supplied by reference TRBV5-1 and TRBJ2-5, is KAGVTQTPRYLIKTRGQQVTLSCSPISGHRSVSWYQQTPGQGLQFLFEYFSETQRNKGNFPGRFSGRQFSNSRSEMNVSTLELGDSALYLCASSLISSGGSETQYFGPGTRLLVL.

The V gene is TRBV27, the J gene TRBJ2-5; D remains ambiguous. Germline-derived CDR1 and CDR2 are MNHEY and SMNVEV (reference sequence). V was clipped by 3 bases and J by 4 bases, with 3 bases between them. The CDR3 length is 11 residues. The CDR3 DNA is TGTGCCAGCAGTTTCCGAGAGACCCAGTACTTC. This gives the protein CASSFRETQYF.

The V and J genes are TRBV23-1 and TRBJ1-2, with 7 bases matching TRBD1. TRBV23-1 is identified as an open reading frame with a role that is uncertain. The CDR3 sequence is 15 residues long. V shed 2 bases, J shed 4 bases, and the junction held 7 bases outside the gene matches. This CDR3 reads CASSQNLTGFYGYTF. CDR3 nucleotide sequence: TGCGCCAGCAGTCAAAACTTGACAGGGTTCTATGGCTACACCTTC.

This sequence joins TRBV14 and TRBJ2-1; D gene ambiguous. The length of the CDR3 is 16 residues. V shed 0 bases and J shed 9 bases, with 18 bases lying between them. Germline-derived CDR1 and CDR2 are SGHDN and FVKESK. CDR3 sequence (DNA): TGTGCCAGCAGCCAAGATTCCTGGCGCAGGTATGGTGAGCAGTTCTTC. Its translation is CASSQDSWRRYGEQFF.

V gene TRBV28 combines with J gene TRBJ1-1; a possible D gene is TRBD1 (5 bases). V lost 7 bases and J lost 6, with 15 bases in between. CDR1 and CDR2 (germline): MDHEN, SYDVKM. The CDR3 runs 13 residues. The CDR3 DNA sequence: TGTGCCAGCAAGGTCAGGGTTGGTTCTGAAGCTTTCTTT. Translation: CASKVRVGSEAFF.

A single count supports this clone. As DNA, the CDR3 is TGTGCCAGCAGTGCCAACAGGGGCTACACCTTC. Amino acid sequence: CASSANRGYTF. The gene calls are TRBV28 and TRBJ1-2; TRBD1 is a possible D gene (5 bases). Trimming pared 5 bases from V and 8 bases from J, leaving 9 bases between. This CDR3 has 11 amino acids. From germline, CDR1 is MDHEN and CDR2 SYDVKM.

This clone was seen only once. The chain recombines TRBV6-4 with TRBJ1-5; D is perhaps TRBD1 (5 bases). Trimming removed 2 bases from V and 13 bases from J, with 15 bases in between. Germline lookup yields CDR1 MRHNA and CDR2 SNTAGT. This CDR3 has 13 amino acids. CDR3 nucleotides: TGTGCCAGCAGTGACCAGCCCACGACAGAACAGCATTTT. Translation: CASSDQPTTEQHF.

The chain combines TRBV19 with TRBJ1-6; D possibly corresponds to TRBD1 (5 bases). CDR3 length: 13 residues. The V gene's germline CDR1 is LNHDA and CDR2 SQIVND (reference sequence). V lost 5 bases and J 8 bases, leaving 10 bases between the germline ends. The CDR3 here is CASSRQGDSPLHF. DNA of the CDR3: TGTGCCAGTAGTCGGCAGGGTGATTCACCCCTCCACTTT.

The genes are TRBV19 and TRBJ1-1, with TRBD1 matching 7 bases. The length of the CDR3 is 13 residues. The trim removed 6 bases at V and 4 bases at J, leaving 5 bases unmatched. The V gene's germline CDR1 is LNHDA and CDR2 SQIVND (reference sequence). The chain's CDR3 is CASRGGTLTEAFF. In DNA form, the CDR3 reads TGTGCCAGTAGAGGGGGCACGCTCACTGAAGCTTTCTTT.

This chain uses TRBV7-2 with TRBJ2-5, with 7 positions matching TRBD1. J was trimmed by 4 bases and V by 4 bases; bases with no gene match: 3. The CDR3 has 13 amino acids. Germline-derived CDR1 and CDR2 are SGHTA and FQGNSA. The CDR3 loop reads CASSSQGLETQYF. DNA for the CDR3: TGTGCCAGCAGCTCACAGGGGTTAGAGACCCAGTACTTC.

The chain links TRBV28 to TRBJ2-5, with no clear D. The CDR3 length is 13 residues. Germline loops: CDR1 MDHEN, CDR2 SYDVKM. The germline V and J ends were trimmed by 6 bases and 7 bases, with 15 bases remaining between them. Here the CDR3 reads CASSIRRGPTQYF. In nucleotides, the CDR3 is TGTGCCAGCAGCATCCGACGAGGTCCGACCCAGTACTTC.

V usage is TRBV25-1 and J usage is TRBJ1-1; tentative D call: TRBD1 (5 bases). Germline CDR1 and CDR2: MGHDK and SYGVNS. Trimming took 6 bases from V and 11 from J, leaving 10 bases between them. This CDR3 comprises 10 residues. Here the CDR3 DNA reads TGTGCCAGCAGAGGGGCAACGGCTTTCTTT. Amino acids: CASRGATAFF.

The genes are TRBV2 and TRBJ2-5, with 10 bases identical to TRBD1. In germline, CDR1 is SNHLY, CDR2 FYNNEI. V gave up 5 bases and J gave up 10 bases; unmatched junction bases: 13. The CDR3 covers 15 residues. The CDR3: CASSLTGGPESIQYF. For the CDR3, the DNA is TGTGCCAGCAGTCTGACAGGGGGCCCAGAAAGTATCCAGTACTTC.

The CDR3 reads CASSSGDIGGDTEAFF. The DNA for the CDR3 is TGTGCCAGCAGCTCTGGGGACATCGGGGGGGACACTGAAGCTTTCTTT. V gene TRBV28 combines with J gene TRBJ1-1, with a weak D call TRBD1 (6 bases). V lost 6 bases to trimming and J lost 3 bases, with 20 bases between them. CDR1 and CDR2 from the germline V gene are MDHEN and SYDVKM. The CDR3 is 16 amino acids.

This sequence joins TRBV6-5 and TRBJ2-1; TRBD2 might be the D (6 bases). The CDR3 is 15 amino acids. Germline V gene data show CDR1 as MNHEY and CDR2 as SVGAGI. Trimming removed 8 bases from V and 4 bases from J, with 18 bases in between. The CDR3: CASHSGAGPYNEQFF. CDR3 sequence (DNA): TGTGCCAGCCACAGCGGTGCGGGGCCGTACAATGAGCAGTTCTTC.

This chain links TRBV24-1 with TRBJ2-1; 8 bases map to TRBD1. Germline V lookup: CDR1 KGHDR, CDR2 SFDVKD. CDR3 size: 16 residues. The V segment lost 3 bases and the J segment 6 bases; nucleotides outside the gene matches: 9. CDR3 residues: CATSDPGQGSFNEQFF. Here the CDR3 DNA reads TGTGCCACCAGTGATCCCGGACAGGGAAGTTTCAATGAGCAGTTCTTC.

The rearrangement uses TRBV15 and TRBJ1-4, with D unclear. Germline CDR1 reads LNHNV; CDR2 reads YYDKDF (reference sequence). Trimming shortened V by 1 base and J by 4 bases, and 4 bases separated the two germline ends. The CDR3 loop spans 13 amino acids. CDR3: CATSRAYNEKLFF. CDR3 coding DNA: TGTGCCACCAGCAGAGCGTATAATGAAAAACTGTTTTTT.

The chain combines TRBV3-1 (or the pseudogene TRBV3-2) with TRBJ1-1; D ambiguous. With 1 base removed from V and 1 base from J, the gap between germline ends came to 7 bases. Germline values: CDR1 LGHDT, CDR2 YNNKEL (reference sequence). The CDR3 consists of 14 residues. CDR3: CASSQALRNTEAFF. In DNA, the CDR3 is TGTGCCAGCAGCCAAGCCCTCAGGAACACTGAAGCTTTCTTT.

CDR3: CASSLDGQGFDYGYTF. The CDR3 region has the DNA TGTGCCAGCAGCTTAGACGGACAGGGATTCGACTATGGCTACACCTTC. The rearrangement joins TRBV11-2 to TRBJ1-2, with 8 bases matching TRBD1. CDR3 length: 16 residues. Germline V gene lookup returns CDR1 SGHAT and CDR2 FQNNGV. With V trimmed by 0 bases and J by 3 bases, 6 bases remained unmatched.

The V gene is TRBV7-8, the J gene TRBJ1-1; D is unclear. V was clipped by 2 bases and J by 3 bases, with 10 bases between them. The length of the CDR3 is 14 residues. CDR1 and CDR2 from the germline V gene are SGHVS and FQNEAQ. CDR3: CASSLWYSDTEAFF. The CDR3 DNA reads as TGTGCCAGCAGCTTATGGTACAGTGACACTGAAGCTTTCTTT.

The CDR3 DNA is TGTGCCAGCAGCCTGGGGGCCGGGATCACTGAAGCTTTCTTT. It specifies CASSLGAGITEAFF. The chain has TRBV3-1 (or the pseudogene TRBV3-2) and TRBJ1-1; tentatively, D is TRBD1 (6 bases). V lost 4 bases to trimming and J lost 4 bases, with 13 bases between them. There are 14 residues in the CDR3. Per germline, CDR1 LGHDT and CDR2 YNNKEL (reference sequence).

This chain uses TRBV15 with TRBJ2-7; 8 bases align to TRBD2. With 1 base clipped from V and 9 bases from J, the junction kept 8 bases outside the gene matches. The CDR3 is 14 amino acids. From germline, CDR1 is LNHNV and CDR2 YYDKDF (reference sequence). The CDR3 DNA reads TGTGCCACCAGCAGAGTGGATAGCGGGGCGGTGCAGTACGTC. It encodes CATSRVDSGAVQYV.

This chain connects TRBV24-1 to TRBJ2-5; D is perhaps TRBD1 (5 bases). Germline V gene data show CDR1 as KGHDR and CDR2 as SFDVKD. Trimming pared 4 bases from V and 4 bases from J, leaving 12 bases between. The CDR3 length is 14 residues. In DNA, the CDR3 is TGTGCCACCAGTGACCCCACAGGTGCAGAGACCCAGTACTTC. This encodes CATSDPTGAETQYF.

This chain joins TRBV11-2 and TRBJ2-7; D unclear. The CDR3 runs to 13 residues. Trimming removed 1 base at V and 4 bases at J, with 8 bases between. Per germline, CDR1 SGHAT and CDR2 FQNNGV. The chain's CDR3 is CASSLGARYEQYV. In DNA form, the CDR3 reads TGTGCCAGCAGCTTAGGAGCGCGGTACGAGCAGTACGTC.

The chain recombines TRBV19 with TRBJ1-5; D remains unclear. V lost 3 bases, J lost 4 bases, and 10 bases lay in between. This CDR3 is 14 amino acids long. Germline-derived CDR1 and CDR2 are LNHDA and SQIVND (reference sequence). The CDR3 DNA reads as TGTGCCAGTAGTATTATTTATGAGAATCAGCCCCAGCATTTT. Translation gives CASSIIYENQPQHF.

V usage is TRBV20-1 and J usage is TRBJ2-5, with D possibly being TRBD1 (6 bases). CDR3 length: 15 amino acids. CDR1 is DFQATT and CDR2 is SNEGSKA in the germline V gene (reference sequence). Trimming removed 3 bases from V and 1 base from J, with 15 bases in between. The CDR3, as DNA: TGCAGTGCTAGTCGGAACAGGGCCGTCCAAGAGACCCAGTACTTC. Its translation: CSASRNRAVQETQYF.

The rearrangement uses TRBV4-1 and TRBJ1-4, with 8 bases identical to TRBD1. Germline CDR1 reads MGHRA; CDR2 reads YSYEKL. The CDR3 spans 16 residues. The J segment lost 7 bases and the V segment lost 1 base, leaving 8 bases of the junction unmatched. The CDR3 loop reads CASSQAQGAVGEKLFF. The CDR3 DNA follows: TGCGCCAGCAGCCAAGCGCAGGGGGCCGTGGGTGAAAAACTGTTTTTT.

The V call is TRBV5-1, the J call TRBJ2-1; D is possibly TRBD1 (6 bases). The V end lost 0 bases, the J end lost 15 bases, and 10 bases lay between the germline ends. Germline V gives CDR1 SGHRS, CDR2 YFSETQ. The CDR3 spans 11 residues. The CDR3 protein is CASSLDGGLFF. CDR3 bases: TGCGCCAGCAGCTTGGATGGGGGCCTGTTCTTC.